Below, 20 T cell receptor beta chains from the same sample are listed, as sequenced in a study of cytomegalovirus exposure and HLA in healthy donors. PCR employed 60 Vbeta and 13 Jbeta primers. TCRdb's copy holds only in-frame clones and misses some; the assay was immunoSEQ multiplex PCR. The data hold some 190,000 clones, with over 80% observed a single time. The specimen sequenced was PBMCs. The receptors here all came from a boy younger than 10 in good health and CMV-seronegative.

This chain connects TRBV27 to TRBJ2-7, with a possible D match to TRBD1 (5 bases). Germline CDR1 reads MNHEY; CDR2 reads SMNVEV (reference sequence). V shed 6 bases and J shed 6 bases, with 12 bases lying between them. The CDR3 extends over 12 amino acids. CDR3: CASRSGWGEQYF. As DNA, the CDR3 is TGTGCCAGCAGGTCAGGGTGGGGCGAGCAGTACTTC.

This clone was seen just once. The rearrangement joins TRBV7-9 to TRBJ2-3; TRBD2 aligns across 7 bases. CDR1 and CDR2 (germline): SEHNR, FQNEAQ (reference sequence). CDR3 length: 16 residues. With V trimmed by 1 base and J by 4 bases, 8 bases remained unmatched. CDR3 in amino acids: CASSLGGLLGADTQYF. The CDR3 nucleotides are TGTGCCAGCAGCTTAGGGGGACTACTGGGGGCAGATACGCAGTATTTT.

The chain carries TRBV6-5 and TRBJ2-3; 9 bases map to TRBD1. CDR1 is MNHEY and CDR2 is SVGAGI in the germline V gene. Germline trimming cut 6 bases from V and 10 bases from J; bases unmatched to any gene: 11. This CDR3 spans 14 amino acids. In nucleotides, the CDR3 is TGTGCCAGCAGGCCCGGGACAGGGAAACGGGCGCAGTATTTT. Its translation: CASRPGTGKRAQYF.

The chain employs TRBV9 and TRBJ1-2; TRBD1 matches at 9 bases. Germline V gene sequence: CDR1 SGDLS, CDR2 YYNGEE. V was pared by 4 bases and J by 4 bases, with 17 bases of the junction left unmatched. This CDR3 has 18 residues. CDR3 sequence reads: CASSPRPGTGSGSYGYTF. The CDR3, as DNA: TGTGCCAGCAGCCCTCGTCCCGGGACAGGGAGCGGTTCCTATGGCTACACCTTC.

The chain uses TRBV11-2 and TRBJ2-5; 7 positions match TRBD2. This CDR3 is 14 amino acids long. V trimming: 1 base; J trimming: 5 bases; junction bases outside the gene matches: 4. CDR1 is SGHAT, CDR2 FQNNGV, per germline. The CDR3 loop reads CASSLALAAETQYF. The DNA for the CDR3 is TGTGCCAGCAGCTTAGCGCTAGCGGCGGAGACCCAGTACTTC.

The CDR3 DNA is TGCAGCGTTGAAGGAGGCTCCTACAATGAGCAGTTCTTC. Its translation: CSVEGGSYNEQFF. This rearrangement joins TRBV29-1 to TRBJ2-1; no clear D gene. V was clipped by 1 base and J by 0 bases, with 4 bases between them. The length of the CDR3 is 13 residues. In germline, CDR1 is SQVTM, CDR2 ANQGSEA.

The V and J genes are TRBV15 and TRBJ1-2; D is unclear. The CDR3 loop spans 15 amino acids. Germline CDR1 is LNHNV and CDR2 is YYDKDF (reference sequence). Trimming took off 0 bases at V and 2 bases at J, with 10 bases between the two ends. This CDR3 reads CATSRDYRGNYGYTF. Here the CDR3 DNA reads TGTGCCACCAGCAGAGATTATCGGGGAAACTATGGCTACACCTTC.

The DNA of the CDR3 is TGTGCCAGCAGTTCTTCCGGGACAGGGATCGGGGAGCTGTTTTTT. Translation gives CASSSSGTGIGELFF. V and J are TRBV2 and TRBJ2-2, with TRBD1 matching over 9 bases. From germline, CDR1 is SNHLY and CDR2 FYNNEI. V dropped 5 bases and J dropped 7; count of bases not matched to a gene: 8. CDR3 length: 15 amino acids. Together with reference TRBV2 and TRBJ2-2, the CDR3 gives the full variable domain: EPEVTQTPSHQVTQMGQEVILRCVPISNHLYFYWYRQILGQKVEFLVSFYNNEISEKSEIFDDQFSVERPDGSNFTLKIRSTKLEDSAMYFCASSSSGTGIGELFFGEGSRLTVL.

The chain links TRBV2 to TRBJ2-5; 8 nucleotides agree with TRBD1. V lost 6 bases and J lost 2; bases outside the gene matches: 8. CDR1 and CDR2 (germline): SNHLY, FYNNEI. The CDR3 extends over 15 amino acids. CDR3 in amino acids: CASSANTGGQETQYF. CDR3 bases: TGTGCCAGCAGCGCTAATACAGGGGGACAAGAGACCCAGTACTTC. Using reference TRBV2 and TRBJ2-5 for the parts outside the CDR3, the full variable domain is EPEVTQTPSHQVTQMGQEVILRCVPISNHLYFYWYRQILGQKVEFLVSFYNNEISEKSEIFDDQFSVERPDGSNFTLKIRSTKLEDSAMYFCASSANTGGQETQYFGPGTRLLVL.

This chain connects TRBV7-8 to TRBJ2-4; 9 nucleotides line up with TRBD1. The CDR3 has 19 amino acids. V was clipped by 5 bases and J by 0 bases; unmatched bases: 14. Germline values: CDR1 SGHVS, CDR2 FQNEAQ. This CDR3 is CASSGRRDRDLLAKNIQYF. CDR3 DNA: TGTGCCAGCAGCGGAAGGCGGGACAGGGATTTGCTAGCCAAAAACATTCAGTACTTC.

This chain joins TRBV28 and TRBJ2-7; D remains unclear. V lost 3 bases to trimming and J lost 2 bases, with 8 bases between them. The CDR3 is made up of 13 amino acids. CDR1 and CDR2 from the germline V gene are MDHEN and SYDVKM. The CDR3 DNA reads as TGTGCCAGCAGTTTGGCCACAGCCTACGAGCAGTACTTC. Its translation is CASSLATAYEQYF.

The table lists this clone with a count of one. The gene calls are TRBV28 and TRBJ2-5; perhaps TRBD1 as D (7 bases). CDR3 length equals 15 residues. The V end lost 8 bases, the J end lost 3 bases, and 19 bases lay between the germline ends. The germline CDR1 and CDR2 sequences are MDHEN and SYDVKM. As DNA, the CDR3 is TGTGCCAGCCTTCAGGGGGGCAAAGGGGAAGAGACCCAGTACTTC. This sequence encodes CASLQGGKGEETQYF.

The rearrangement joins TRBV19 to TRBJ2-1; TRBD2 aligns across 15 bases. From germline, CDR1 is LNHDA and CDR2 SQIVND (reference sequence). The CDR3 extends over 13 amino acids. The V gene end was trimmed by 6 bases and the J gene end by 16 bases; junction bases not matched to a gene: 7. The CDR3 sequence: CASSTGLAGGRFF. Here the CDR3 DNA reads TGTGCCAGTAGCACCGGACTAGCGGGGGGGCGATTCTTC.

The chain recombines TRBV11-2 with TRBJ2-1, with a weak D call TRBD1 (6 bases). The CDR3 has 16 amino acids. Trimming shortened V by 1 base and J by 5 bases, and 15 bases separated the two germline ends. The germline gives CDR1 SGHAT, CDR2 FQNNGV. The CDR3 reads CASSLAPGTYHNEQFF. In DNA form, the CDR3 reads TGTGCCAGCAGCTTAGCCCCCGGGACATATCACAATGAGCAGTTCTTC.

Details on this clone: The sample holds other DNA sequences that translate to the same CDR3. V and J are TRBV5-6 and TRBJ2-3, with D perhaps matching TRBD2 (6 bases). V lost 0 bases, J lost 6 bases, and 8 bases lay in between. CDR1 and CDR2 from the germline V gene are SGHDT and YYEEEE. The CDR3 loop spans 13 amino acids. CDR3 nucleotides: TGTGCCAGCAGCTTGGGGAGGGCTGATACGCAGTATTTT. Amino acid sequence: CASSLGRADTQYF. Full variable domain (outside the CDR3, taken from reference TRBV5-6 and TRBJ2-3): DAGVTQSPTHLIKTRGQQVTLRCSPKSGHDTVSWYQQALGQGPQFIFQYYEEEERQRGNFPDRFSGHQFPNYSSELNVNALLLGDSALYLCASSLGRADTQYFGPGTRLTVL.

The chain links TRBV9 to TRBJ1-2; no firm D call. The CDR3 covers 18 residues. Germline V gene data show CDR1 as SGDLS and CDR2 as YYNGEE. Trimming removed 0 bases at V and 6 bases at J, with 24 bases between. CDR3 nucleotides: TGTGCCAGCAGCGTAGCTCAGACCCCCTACCCGGAGGTGGATGGCTACACCTTC. Translation: CASSVAQTPYPEVDGYTF.

The chain carries TRBV5-4 and TRBJ2-2, with D uncertain. CDR3 length: 15 amino acids. With 0 bases removed from V and 7 bases from J, the gap between germline ends came to 13 bases. Germline CDR1 reads SGHNT; CDR2 reads YYREEE (reference sequence). The DNA of the CDR3 is TGTGCCAGCAGCTTGGTTGCAGGTGTCAACGGGGAGCTGTTTTTT. Protein sequence: CASSLVAGVNGELFF.

The V gene is TRBV4-1, the J gene TRBJ2-1; the match to TRBD2 covers 12 bases. The CDR3 is 15 residues long. J was trimmed by 3 bases and V by 9 bases; bases with no gene match: 6. From germline, CDR1 is MGHRA and CDR2 YSYEKL. The CDR3 spells CASRLAGDLYNEQFF. In DNA form, the CDR3 reads TGCGCCAGTCGACTAGCGGGGGACCTCTACAATGAGCAGTTCTTC.

V gene TRBV30 combines with J gene TRBJ2-5; TRBD1 agrees at 10 bases. This CDR3 is built from 16 residues. From germline, CDR1 is GTSNPN and CDR2 SVGIG (reference sequence). With 0 bases clipped from V and 4 bases from J, the junction kept 8 bases outside the gene matches. The CDR3 is CAWSVGDRGLGETQYF. As DNA, the CDR3 is TGTGCCTGGAGTGTAGGGGACAGGGGCCTGGGAGAGACCCAGTACTTC.

The chain combines TRBV4-3 with TRBJ2-7; D not certain. The CDR3 is 14 amino acids. Germline CDR1 is LGHNA and CDR2 is YSLEER. Trimming removed 1 base from V and 0 bases from J, with 7 bases in between. The CDR3 is CASSQGTSSYEQYF. In nucleotides, the CDR3 is TGCGCCAGCAGCCAAGGTACCAGCTCCTACGAGCAGTACTTC.